What follows describes a single T cell receptor (beta chain). Its matching antigen is unknown. This sample was included in a study of T-cell memory formation after mild COVID-19. The study, taken as a whole, reports: CD4+ clones that contracted lay mainly in CM and EM; CD8+ ones lay in EMRA.

Germline V gene sequence: CDR1 SGDLS, CDR2 YYNGEE. V was cut by 3 bases and J by 1 base, with 8 bases left in between. CDR3 length equals 14 residues. One entry per CDR3 protein, called by TCRdb with MiXCR from the 5' RACE reads. The repertoire holds just under 150,000 distinct CDR3 sequences, with roughly 6.3% as singletons. V usage is TRBV9 and J usage is TRBJ2-1, with D hard to call. Sequenced input: PBMCs or a T cell subset sorted from them (not recorded which). This TCR was sampled from an adult woman who had mild COVID-19 (a few samples of this study predate the infection). Cell type and time point are not known. The CDR3 DNA reads TGTGCCAGCAGCGGGTGGGGTTCCTACAATGAGCAGTTCTTC. It translates to CASSGWGSYNEQFF.